Listed below are T cell receptor beta chains from one sample, sequenced in a study of blood T cells in healthy people across ages. TCRdb ran MiXCR on the 5' RACE reads and lists one entry per CDR3 protein. The repertoire has under 1,100,000 distinct CDR3 sequences, 25% of them found once; the top ten carry approximately 0.7%. These data are also associated with another study on T cells of mothers and their children.

The sample taken for sequencing was blood. The receptors were gathered from a girl aged 2-15 years in good health. The CDR3 runs from the conserved cysteine through the conserved F or W. A row's size may be missing; if present it is once, few, many or a size class.

cdr3_length	clone_size	v_call	cdr3_aa
18	few	TRBV12-3/TRBV12-4	CASSLIVPGADDNSPLHF
15	-	TRBV7-3	CASSLMAGGRETQYF
11	few	TRBV20-1	CSARDENTIYF
14	few	TRBV29-1	CSAVYQREGVEQFF
15	-	TRBV7-2	CASSLDSDSYNEQFF
15	few	TRBV13	CASSSPGHQAEKPFF
17	few	TRBV12-3/TRBV12-4	CASSQEYLAGTGETQYF
13	few	TRBV29-1	CSVGRPLTDTQYF
14	-	TRBV25-1	CASSEMGYGGGYTF
15	few	TRBV20-1	CSARDLRSPTDTQYF
16	-	TRBV7-9	CASSSPRALGTYEQYF
20	-	TRBV27	CASSPFSSHRGQGERGGYTF
16	few	TRBV28	CASSLLIGTTKETQYF
16	-	TRBV5-5	CASDSLVGSYTDTQYF
15	-	TRBV20-1	CSPRGGGRAYNEQFF
15	-	TRBV28	CASSRTGRGTGELFF
16	-	TRBV7-7	CASSLVLGGRDNEQFF
15	few	TRBV7-9	CASSLGGRDKEGQFF
17	-	TRBV7-9	CASSLSGGGISNQPQHF
14	-	TRBV20-1	CSARDLEEEGTQYF
11	many	TRBV15	CATLFRETQYF
15	-	TRBV5-1	CASSFGGSLRDEQFF
16	-	TRBV7-2	CASSSATYGGGEEQFF
16	-	TRBV3-1	CASSHSESMKVNEQFF
15	few	TRBV29-1	CSVDADAFLQETQYF
15	-	TRBV14	CASSPRTPSTDTQYF